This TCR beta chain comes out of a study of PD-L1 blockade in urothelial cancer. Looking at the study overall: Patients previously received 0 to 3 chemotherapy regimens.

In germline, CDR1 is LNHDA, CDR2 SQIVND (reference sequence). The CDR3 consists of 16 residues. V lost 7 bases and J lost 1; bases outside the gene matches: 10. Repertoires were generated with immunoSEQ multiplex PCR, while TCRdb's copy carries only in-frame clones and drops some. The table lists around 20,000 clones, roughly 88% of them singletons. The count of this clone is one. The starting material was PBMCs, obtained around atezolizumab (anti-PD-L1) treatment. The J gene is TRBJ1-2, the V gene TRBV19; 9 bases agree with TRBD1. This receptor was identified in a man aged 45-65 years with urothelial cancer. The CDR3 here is CASNPRTGEGNYGYTF. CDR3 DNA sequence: TGTGCCAGTAACCCCCGGACAGGGGAAGGTAACTATGGCTACACCTTC.